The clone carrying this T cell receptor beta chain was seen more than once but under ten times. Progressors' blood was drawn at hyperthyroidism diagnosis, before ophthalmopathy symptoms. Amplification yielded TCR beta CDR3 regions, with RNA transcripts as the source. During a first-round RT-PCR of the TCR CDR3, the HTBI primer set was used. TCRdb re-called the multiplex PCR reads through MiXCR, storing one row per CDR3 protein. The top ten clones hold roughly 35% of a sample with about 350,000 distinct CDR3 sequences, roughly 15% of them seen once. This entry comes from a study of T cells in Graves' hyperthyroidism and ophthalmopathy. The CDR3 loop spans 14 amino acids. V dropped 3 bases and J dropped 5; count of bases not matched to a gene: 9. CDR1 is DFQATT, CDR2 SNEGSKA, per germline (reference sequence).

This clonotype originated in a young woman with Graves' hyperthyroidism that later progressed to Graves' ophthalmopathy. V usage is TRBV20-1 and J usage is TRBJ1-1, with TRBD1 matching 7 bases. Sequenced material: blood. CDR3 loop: CSASLQGTATEAFF. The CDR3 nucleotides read TGCAGTGCTAGTCTACAGGGGACGGCTACTGAAGCTTTCTTT.